This entry lists 12 T cell receptor beta chains sequenced from one sample in a study of blood T cell repertoires in COVID-19. Assay used: immunoSEQ multiplex PCR; TCRdb lists only in-frame clones, some missing. The table records roughly 70,000 clones, approximately 90% of them present only once. The sample consisted of peripheral blood. The source is a woman aged 80 or over with active COVID-19.

The rearrangement links TRBV7-9 to TRBJ1-1; D might be TRBD1 (6 bases). Trimming took 5 bases from V and 3 from J, leaving 22 bases between them. Germline assignment: CDR1 SEHNR and CDR2 FQNEAQ (reference sequence). CDR3 length equals 17 residues. The CDR3 reads CASSNPRDTPSHTEAFF. The CDR3 nucleotides are TGTGCCAGCAGCAACCCCCGGGACACCCCTTCTCACACTGAAGCTTTCTTT.

The rearrangement links TRBV5-1 to TRBJ2-2; D is unclear. The CDR3 is 12 amino acids. Germline CDR1 reads SGHRS; CDR2 reads YFSETQ. The V gene lost 2 bases and the J gene lost 8 bases, with 7 bases spanning the gap. For the CDR3, the DNA is TGCGCCAGCAGCTTTGAGAGGGGGGAGCTGTTTTTT. As protein: CASSFERGELFF.

V gene TRBV9 combines with J gene TRBJ2-1, with 7 bases that match TRBD2. Germline lookup yields CDR1 SGDLS and CDR2 YYNGEE. V lost 4 bases, J lost 7 bases, and 11 bases stayed unmatched. This CDR3 has 15 residues. The CDR3 here is CASSTGGWGGNEQFF. The CDR3 nucleotides read TGTGCCAGCAGCACCGGAGGTTGGGGGGGGAATGAGCAGTTCTTC.

V gene TRBV12-3 or TRBV12-4 combines with J gene TRBJ2-3, with D maybe TRBD2 (6 bases). Deletions cut 3 bases from V and 5 bases from J, with 9 bases between. CDR3 length: 13 residues. The CDR3 region is CASSFGGVDTQYF. In nucleotides, the CDR3 is TGTGCCAGCAGTTTTGGAGGGGTAGATACGCAGTATTTT.

The V gene is TRBV15, the J gene TRBJ2-7, with TRBD1 as a possible D gene (6 bases). V was pared by 0 bases and J by 0 bases, with 12 bases between. Germline V gene sequence: CDR1 LNHNV, CDR2 YYDKDF (reference sequence). This CDR3 region has 16 residues. In DNA form, the CDR3 reads TGTGCCACCAGCAGAGATGGCAGGGGAATCTCCTACGAGCAGTACTTC. Translation: CATSRDGRGISYEQYF.

The chain recombines TRBV20-1 with TRBJ2-2; D unclear. Germline CDR1 is DFQATT and CDR2 is SNEGSKA (reference sequence). With 7 bases removed from V and 3 bases from J, the gap between germline ends came to 3 bases. The CDR3 loop spans 10 amino acids. CDR3 region: CSVDTGELFF. The CDR3 nucleotides read TGCAGTGTCGACACCGGGGAGCTGTTTTTT.

V usage is TRBV9 and J usage is TRBJ2-3, with no clear D. Per the germline V gene, CDR1 is SGDLS and CDR2 is YYNGEE. Trimming took off 3 bases at V and 6 bases at J, with 8 bases between the two ends. This CDR3 spans 12 amino acids. Written as DNA, the CDR3 is TGTGCCAGCAGCGCGCTTGAGGATACGCAGTATTTT. This translates into CASSALEDTQYF.

The gene calls are TRBV6-2 or TRBV6-3 and TRBJ2-7; 8 bases align to TRBD1. CDR1 and CDR2 from the germline V gene are MNHEY and SVGEGT. CDR3 length equals 16 residues. V trimming: 0 bases; J trimming: 2 bases; junction bases outside the gene matches: 6. CDR3 DNA: TGTGCCAGCAGTTACTCGAGTACAGGGGGAGCCTACGAGCAGTACTTC. It yields the protein CASSYSSTGGAYEQYF.

The CDR3: CASSPTSYNEQFF. CDR3 nucleotides: TGTGCCAGCAGCCCAACTAGCTACAATGAGCAGTTCTTC. V and J are TRBV12-3 or TRBV12-4 and TRBJ2-1, with D maybe TRBD2 (5 bases). V dropped 6 bases and J dropped 3 bases, with 9 bases sitting between them. This CDR3 is built from 13 residues.

The chain joins TRBV5-1 to TRBJ1-1; no reliable D call. From germline, CDR1 is SGHRS and CDR2 YFSETQ. V lost 4 bases and J 0 bases, leaving 7 bases between the germline ends. CDR3 length: 13 amino acids. The CDR3 bases are TGCGCCAGCAGCGAAACACTGAACACTGAAGCTTTCTTT. Encoded protein: CASSETLNTEAFF.

The V gene is TRBV11-3, the J gene TRBJ2-1; 7 nucleotides line up with TRBD2. The CDR3 contains 15 residues. Germline CDR1 and CDR2: SGHNT and YENEEA. V shed 3 bases and J 4 bases; nucleotides not matched to a gene: 6. The CDR3 DNA reads TGTGCCAGCAGCTTTACGGGAGGTGCGTACAATGAGCAGTTCTTC. As protein: CASSFTGGAYNEQFF.

The chain combines TRBV5-1 with TRBJ2-3; 11 bases fit TRBD2. The CDR3 extends over 16 amino acids. V gave up 2 bases and J gave up 2 bases; unmatched junction bases: 4. From germline, CDR1 is SGHRS and CDR2 YFSETQ. The CDR3 here is CASSLLLAGVTDTQYF. CDR3 DNA sequence: TGCGCCAGCAGCTTACTACTAGCGGGAGTCACAGATACGCAGTATTTT.